This passage covers 18 T cell receptor beta chains from one sample sequenced in a study of blood T cell repertoires in COVID-19. Profiled with immunoSEQ multiplex PCR; TCRdb holds only in-frame clones, not every one. The sample has about 230,000 clones; about nine tenths are singletons. The sample comprised peripheral blood. The origin of the receptors is a man in his fifties or sixties with COVID-19, enrolled during active disease.

The V and J genes are TRBV28 and TRBJ2-7, with 10 bases aligning to TRBD1. Per the germline V gene, CDR1 is MDHEN and CDR2 is SYDVKM. This CDR3 comprises 14 residues. V lost 4 bases and J lost 3; bases outside the gene matches: 3. The DNA of the CDR3 is TGTGCCAGCAGTTATAGGGACAGGGGCTACGAGCAGTACTTC. This sequence encodes CASSYRDRGYEQYF.

The chain uses TRBV20-1 and TRBJ2-7, with D unresolved. V lost 3 bases, J lost 7 bases, and 10 bases lay in between. Germline assignment: CDR1 DFQATT and CDR2 SNEGSKA (reference sequence). There are 11 residues in the CDR3. CDR3 region: CSASSQREQYF. The DNA for the CDR3 is TGCAGTGCTAGCTCCCAGAGGGAGCAGTACTTC.

This chain joins TRBV24-1 and TRBJ2-5, with a tentative D call TRBD1 (6 bases). From germline, CDR1 is KGHDR and CDR2 SFDVKD. Trimming shortened V by 0 bases and J by 2 bases, and 9 bases separated the two germline ends. This CDR3 is built from 15 residues. CDR3 in amino acids: CATSDLRRGQETQYF. CDR3 coding DNA: TGTGCCACCAGTGATTTGCGCAGGGGACAAGAGACCCAGTACTTC.

V gene TRBV19 combines with J gene TRBJ2-3, with TRBD2 matching over 10 bases. This CDR3 comprises 15 residues. Germline V gene data show CDR1 as LNHDA and CDR2 as SQIVND (reference sequence). With V trimmed by 9 bases and J by 2 bases, 8 bases remained unmatched. CDR3 region: CASALAGATTDTQYF. In nucleotides, the CDR3 is TGTGCCAGCGCCCTAGCGGGAGCGACCACAGATACGCAGTATTTT.

The J gene is TRBJ2-3, the V gene TRBV5-1; unclear D gene. Trimming removed 1 base at V and 0 bases at J, with 9 bases between. The CDR3 is 15 residues long. In germline, CDR1 is SGHRS, CDR2 YFSETQ. This chain's CDR3 is CASSLFTTSTDTQYF. The DNA for the CDR3 is TGCGCCAGCAGCTTGTTTACTACTAGCACAGATACGCAGTATTTT.

This clone was detected a few times. This chain uses TRBV18 with TRBJ1-5; 9 bases are shared with TRBD1. There are 13 residues in the CDR3. Germline V gene sequence: CDR1 KGHSH, CDR2 LQKENI. J was trimmed by 9 bases and V by 5 bases; bases with no gene match: 5. Here the CDR3 reads CASSSGQGWPQHF. CDR3 coding DNA: TGTGCCAGCTCATCAGGACAGGGGTGGCCCCAGCATTTT.

The chain is built from TRBV29-1 and TRBJ1-5; 9 nucleotides line up with TRBD1. The trim removed 3 bases at V and 8 bases at J, leaving 5 bases unmatched. This CDR3 is built from 13 residues. The germline gives CDR1 SQVTM, CDR2 ANQGSEA. In DNA form, the CDR3 reads TGCAGCGTTGAGACAGGGGGAGGTGAGCCCCAGCATTTT. It is translated as CSVETGGGEPQHF.

This chain connects TRBV6-2 or TRBV6-3 to TRBJ2-7, with TRBD1 matching over 10 bases. This CDR3 contains 14 residues. From germline, CDR1 is MNHEY and CDR2 SVGEGT. V lost 5 bases, J lost 4 bases, and 5 bases stayed unmatched. Here the CDR3 reads CASSDPGQGYEQYF. The CDR3 nucleotides read TGTGCCAGCAGTGACCCGGGACAGGGGTACGAGCAGTACTTC.

This chain uses TRBV18 with TRBJ2-7, with a weak D call TRBD1 (6 bases). V shed 3 bases and J shed 3 bases, with 12 bases lying between them. Germline V gene sequence: CDR1 KGHSH, CDR2 LQKENI. This CDR3 contains 14 residues. The CDR3 loop reads CASSPLGQSYEQYF. The CDR3 bases are TGTGCCAGCTCACCTCTCGGACAGAGCTACGAGCAGTACTTC.

This clone was seen only a few times. This rearrangement joins TRBV19 to TRBJ2-3, with TRBD2 matching over 7 bases. V gave up 4 bases and J gave up 1 base; unmatched junction bases: 11. The germline V gene has CDR1 LNHDA and CDR2 SQIVND (reference sequence). The CDR3 consists of 17 residues. The CDR3 loop is CASSTWGASGGTDTQYF. The CDR3 DNA reads as TGTGCCAGTAGTACCTGGGGAGCTAGCGGAGGCACAGATACGCAGTATTTT.

The chain combines TRBV21-1 with TRBJ2-4; the table's TRBD1 call for D was not verified on the DNA. TRBV21-1 is recorded as a pseudogene. The CDR3 consists of 19 residues. The CDR3 nucleotides read TGTGCCAGCAGCAAAGGCGACAGGGGGCAATCGTGGGCCAAAAACATTCAGTACTTC. It codes for CASSKGDRGQSWAKNIQYF.

The CDR3 here is CATSRDRGSTNEKLFF. The CDR3 DNA follows: TGTGCCACCTCCCGGGACAGGGGGAGTACTAATGAAAAACTGTTTTTT. This chain connects TRBV7-9 to TRBJ1-4, with 11 nucleotides matching TRBD1. Germline CDR1 is SEHNR and CDR2 is FQNEAQ (reference sequence). The CDR3 totals 16 residues. V was clipped by 10 bases and J by 2 bases; unmatched bases: 9. Based on the CDR3 plus reference TRBV7-9 and TRBJ1-4, the full variable domain is DTGVSQNPRHKITKRGQNVTFRCDPISEHNRLYWYRQTLGQGPEFLTYFQNEAQLEKSRLLSDRFSAERPKGSFSTLEIQRTEQGDSAMYLCATSRDRGSTNEKLFFGSGTQLSVL.

This chain connects TRBV7-6 to TRBJ1-2; a possible D gene is TRBD1 (6 bases). The CDR3 is made up of 14 amino acids. Germline loops: CDR1 SGHVS, CDR2 FNYEAQ. The V and J ends lost 4 bases and 6 bases respectively, with 15 bases between them. CDR3 region: CASSSGAGGNGYTF. The DNA for the CDR3 is TGTGCCAGCAGCTCAGGGGCAGGAGGCAATGGCTACACCTTC.

This clone was seen a single time. The genes are TRBV7-6 and TRBJ2-7; 9 bases match TRBD2. With V trimmed by 6 bases and J by 3 bases, 9 bases remained unmatched. CDR1 and CDR2 (germline): SGHVS, FNYEAQ. CDR3 size: 15 residues. This CDR3 is CASSLTSGGIYEQYF. The CDR3 DNA sequence: TGTGCCAGCAGTTTAACGAGCGGGGGGATCTACGAGCAGTACTTC.

The chain has TRBV6-2 or TRBV6-3 and TRBJ2-7; the match to TRBD2 covers 11 bases. CDR1 is MNHEY, CDR2 SVGEGT, per germline. CDR3 length: 18 residues. After removal of 4 bases from V and 5 bases from J, the junction contained 16 bases not matched to a gene. CDR3 in amino acids: CASSSYPLGLAGVHEQYF. The CDR3 coding sequence is TGTGCCAGCAGTTCCTACCCCCTCGGACTAGCGGGTGTCCACGAGCAGTACTTC.

A remark on this clone: One junction end does not reproduce the germline sequence, and a read error may be involved. The rearrangement uses TRBV12-3 or TRBV12-4 and TRBJ1-2, with D tentatively TRBD1 (5 bases). CDR3 size: 12 residues. Written as DNA, the CDR3 is TGTGCCAGCAGTTTAGCGGGACTGCCGCTATCCTTC. This translates into CASSLAGLPLSF.

The rearrangement uses TRBV14 and TRBJ1-6, with D possibly matching TRBD1 (6 bases). The germline CDR1 and CDR2 sequences are SGHDN and FVKESK. The CDR3 covers 15 residues. V lost 4 bases, J lost 10 bases, and 17 bases lay in between. CDR3 sequence: CASSPRMGQGSPLHF. The CDR3 bases are TGTGCCAGCAGCCCTCGAATGGGGCAGGGGTCACCCCTCCACTTT.

The chain recombines TRBV6-6 with TRBJ1-5; D is possibly TRBD1 (6 bases). The CDR3 has 17 residues. The V gene lost 5 bases and the J gene lost 4 bases, with 21 bases spanning the gap. Germline V lookup: CDR1 MNHNY, CDR2 SVGAGI (reference sequence). CDR3 coding DNA: TGTGCCAGCAGTCCCGGGTGGGGGCAGGGAGTGAATCAGCCCCAGCATTTT. Translating gives CASSPGWGQGVNQPQHF.